This is a list of T cell receptor beta chains from one sample in a study of Ad26.COV2.S vaccination and SARS-CoV-2 variants. Repertoires were generated with immunoSEQ multiplex PCR, while TCRdb's copy carries only in-frame clones and drops some. The sample records 400,000 to 450,000 clones, approximately 92% being singletons. The material sequenced was peripheral blood, taken in a trial of Ad26.COV2.S vaccine versus placebo. Receptors originate from a person aged 18-60 years who received the Ad26.COV2.S COVID-19 vaccine or a placebo. CDR3s leave out the opening cysteine and the closing phenylalanine or tryptophan. Each record gives: J gene, V gene, CDR3 protein.

>TRBJ2-5|TRBV30
AWSVGTSGSTETQY
>TRBJ1-2|TRBV5-5
ASSLRQDYGYT
>TRBJ2-7|TRBV18
ASSPIAGGSGYEQY
>TRBJ1-5|TRBV6-2/TRBV6-3
ASSQATRWEQPQH
>TRBJ2-7|TRBV5-1
ASRLASSYEQY
>TRBJ1-1|TRBV15
ATSARHSLNTEAF
>TRBJ2-7|TRBV18
ASSPLREGEQY
>TRBJ1-1|TRBV25-1
ASRDRGPTEAF
>TRBJ2-7|TRBV6-2/TRBV6-3
ASSGVWGEQY
>TRBJ2-2|TRBV28
ASLPGWTGNTGELF
>TRBJ2-2|TRBV5-5
ASSPSSGRANTGELF
>TRBJ2-2|TRBV5-1
ASKASVADHTGELF
>TRBJ1-1|TRBV27
ASSSPGADTEAF
>TRBJ2-2|TRBV9
ASSPYVTGELF
>TRBJ2-1|TRBV6-6
ASSAGPALGEQF
>TRBJ1-2|TRBV5-6
ASSLRAPHYGYT
>TRBJ2-6|TRBV29-1
SVGTGGSGANVLT
>TRBJ2-7|TRBV15
ATRGQSYEQY
>TRBJ2-1|TRBV5-1
ASSLGVAGVGDEQF
>TRBJ2-7|TRBV18
ASSPPGQGNEQY
>TRBJ1-2|TRBV10-1
ANPTGLDGYT
>TRBJ1-6|TRBV5-1
ASSLGQGWEPLH
>TRBJ2-3|TRBV7-9
ASSSLPGLAGGSTDTQY
>TRBJ2-5|TRBV24-1
ATSDSYGTLQETQY
>TRBJ1-6|TRBV4-1
ASSREGGGTSPLH
>TRBJ2-5|TRBV4-3
ASSQVKGRTQY
>TRBJ2-3|TRBV30
AWSTGQAGDTQY
>TRBJ2-1|TRBV6-5
ATRETSYNEQF
>TRBJ2-3|TRBV27
ASSFGGRAIGDTQY
>TRBJ1-2|TRBV28
ASSVGGRGYGYT
>TRBJ2-7|TRBV5-4
ASTLGDDEQY
>TRBJ2-1|TRBV12-5
AITGTTNYNEQF
>TRBJ2-1|TRBV4-3
ASSQDIVFSYEQF
>TRBJ2-3|TRBV27
ASSQVRRDTQY
>TRBJ1-5|TRBV7-2
ASSVQGMSNQPQH